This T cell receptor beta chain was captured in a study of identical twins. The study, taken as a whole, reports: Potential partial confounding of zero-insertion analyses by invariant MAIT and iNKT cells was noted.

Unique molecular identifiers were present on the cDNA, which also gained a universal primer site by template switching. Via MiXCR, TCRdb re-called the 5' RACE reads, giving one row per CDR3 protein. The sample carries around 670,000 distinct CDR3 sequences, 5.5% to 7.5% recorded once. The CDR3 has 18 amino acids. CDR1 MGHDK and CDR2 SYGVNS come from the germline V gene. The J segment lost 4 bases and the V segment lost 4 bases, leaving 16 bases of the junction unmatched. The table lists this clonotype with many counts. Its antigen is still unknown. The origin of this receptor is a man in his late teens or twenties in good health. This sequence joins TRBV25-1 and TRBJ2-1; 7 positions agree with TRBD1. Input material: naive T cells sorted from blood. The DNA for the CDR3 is TGTGCCAGCAGTGGGGGACAGAAACACGTACTAAGATACAATGAGCAGTTCTTC. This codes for CASSGGQKHVLRYNEQFF. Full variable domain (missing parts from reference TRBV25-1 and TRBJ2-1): EADIYQTPRYLVIGTGKKITLECSQTMGHDKMYWYQQDPGMELHLIHYSYGVNSTEKGDLSSESTVSRIRTEHFPLTLESARPSHTSQYLCASSGGQKHVLRYNEQFFGPGTRLTVL.